The clone carrying this T cell receptor beta chain was observed a few times. In the same sample, other DNA sequences code for this CDR3. Participants had their cohort set by participant-reported clinical history. Two negative PCRs, clearance, or symptom resolution characterized the recovered Cohort 3 donors. How the authors handled the data: Reference gene primer amplification gave estimated nucleated cell counts. Some clones are missing from TCRdb's copy, which holds only in-frame ones; the method was immunoSEQ multiplex PCR. Clone size and the V and J calls come from that table; the DNA yielded D and trimming. The table records roughly 260,000 clones, about nine tenths of them present only once. This CDR3 comprises 13 residues. CDR1 and CDR2 (germline): SNHLY, FYNNEI. The J segment lost 6 bases and the V segment lost 6 bases, leaving 4 bases of the junction unmatched. This specimen belongs to a study of blood T cell repertoires in COVID-19. On the study more broadly: Both acute and convalescent COVID-19 samples were obtained from the United States, Italy and Spain.

The material sequenced was PBMCs or T cells enriched from blood (not recorded which). The TCR sequence derives from a woman younger than 35 who had recovered from COVID-19. The rearrangement uses TRBV2 and TRBJ1-5; 8 bases line up with TRBD1. Here the CDR3 reads CASRDRGGQPQHF. In nucleotides, the CDR3 is TGTGCCAGCAGAGACAGGGGAGGTCAGCCCCAGCATTTT. Together with reference TRBV2 and TRBJ1-5, the CDR3 gives the full variable domain: EPEVTQTPSHQVTQMGQEVILRCVPISNHLYFYWYRQILGQKVEFLVSFYNNEISEKSEIFDDQFSVERPDGSNFTLKIRSTKLEDSAMYFCASRDRGGQPQHFGDGTRLSIL.